The 12 T cell receptor beta chains reported below all come from one sample, sequenced in a study of technical replicates of blood from a few donors. Some clones are missing from TCRdb's copy, which holds only in-frame ones; the method was immunoSEQ multiplex PCR. The data contain nearly 95,000 clones, about 96% of them singletons. The sequencing input was T cells isolated from PBMCs. All receptors come from a human donor in good health.

The V and J genes are TRBV28 and TRBJ1-4; D gene ambiguous. Germline assignment: CDR1 MDHEN and CDR2 SYDVKM. The CDR3 totals 14 residues. Trimming removed 1 base at V and 14 bases at J, with 17 bases between. The CDR3 bases are TGTGCCAGCAGTTTATTCCCCCAAGAGCCGAGTCTGTTTTTT. Its protein product is CASSLFPQEPSLFF.

The chain has TRBV4-2 and TRBJ2-7; tentative D call: TRBD1 (5 bases). The CDR3 length is 14 residues. Trimming stripped 1 base from V and 3 bases from J, with 10 bases between. Germline V CDR1 and CDR2: LGHNA, YNFKEQ. The CDR3 DNA sequence: TGTGCCAGCAGCCAAGTTACCAGGGACTACGAGCAGTACTTC. Encoded protein: CASSQVTRDYEQYF.

The chain uses TRBV5-1 and TRBJ1-5, with D possibly being TRBD1 (6 bases). From germline, CDR1 is SGHRS and CDR2 YFSETQ. The CDR3 consists of 17 residues. The V and J ends lost 9 bases and 1 base respectively, with 23 bases between them. DNA of the CDR3: TGCGCCAACATTTCAAAGCACAGGGTAAGGAGCAATCAGCCCCAGCATTTT. Protein product: CANISKHRVRSNQPQHF.

The CDR3 spells CASSETRMNTEAFF. CDR3 in DNA: TGTGCCAGCAGCGAGACACGGATGAACACTGAAGCTTTCTTT. The chain is built from TRBV6-1 and TRBJ1-1; no reliable D call. The CDR3 runs to 14 residues. Germline CDR1 reads MNHNS; CDR2 reads SASEGT. V lost 6 bases and J 0 bases, leaving 11 bases between the germline ends.

The chain employs TRBV30 and TRBJ1-4, with D uncertain. V lost 0 bases and J 5 bases, leaving 7 bases between the germline ends. Germline V gene lookup returns CDR1 GTSNPN and CDR2 SVGIG (reference sequence). The CDR3 contains 13 residues. This chain's CDR3 is CAWSVPQNEKLFF. In DNA form, the CDR3 reads TGTGCCTGGAGTGTACCACAGAATGAAAAACTGTTTTTT.

The chain employs TRBV10-3 and TRBJ1-2, with 7 bases identical to TRBD1. Per germline, CDR1 ENHRY and CDR2 SYGVKD. The CDR3 covers 14 residues. V shed 2 bases and J 2 bases; nucleotides not matched to a gene: 2. The CDR3 region is CAISEQQGNYGYTF. The CDR3 DNA reads TGTGCCATCAGTGAGCAACAGGGGAACTATGGCTACACCTTC.

The chain combines TRBV30 with TRBJ1-1; D gene unclear. V lost 0 bases to trimming and J lost 12 bases, with 11 bases between them. This CDR3 region has 11 residues. Germline V gene lookup returns CDR1 GTSNPN and CDR2 SVGIG (reference sequence). The CDR3, as DNA: TGTGCCTGGAGTGTAGGAGGGATACCTTTCTTT. This translates into CAWSVGGIPFF.

J is TRBJ2-1 and V is TRBV6-1, with 11 bases fitting TRBD2. V dropped 2 bases and J dropped 8; count of bases not matched to a gene: 5. This CDR3 spans 15 amino acids. Germline V CDR1 and CDR2: MNHNS, SASEGT. DNA of the CDR3: TGTGCCAGCAGTGAATTAGCGGGAGGGAGTGATGAGCAGTTCTTC. Encoded protein: CASSELAGGSDEQFF.

The chain couples TRBV25-1 to TRBJ2-3; D uncertain. Looked up from germline, CDR1 is MGHDK and CDR2 is SYGVNS. Trimming pared 3 bases from V and 2 bases from J, leaving 18 bases between. This CDR3 comprises 17 residues. CDR3 sequence reads: CASSEGYAVHITDTQYF. DNA of the CDR3: TGTGCCAGCAGTGAGGGTTATGCGGTCCATATCACAGATACGCAGTATTTT.

The rearrangement joins TRBV13 to TRBJ1-1, with 9 positions matching TRBD1. The CDR3 is 16 amino acids. V gave up 1 base and J gave up 6 bases; unmatched junction bases: 9. Germline-derived CDR1 and CDR2 are PRHDT and FYEKMQ (reference sequence). The CDR3, as DNA: TGTGCCAGCAGCTTAGAAGGGACAGGGTTTACCGCTGAAGCTTTCTTT. Translation: CASSLEGTGFTAEAFF.

The CDR3 reads CASRLQGDRTEAFF. For the CDR3, the DNA is TGTGCCAGCAGACTACAGGGCGACCGGACTGAAGCTTTCTTT. This rearrangement joins TRBV6-4 to TRBJ1-1; D might be TRBD1 (6 bases). Between the trimmed V and J ends, which lost 6 bases and 5 bases, there was a span of 16 bases. This CDR3 has 14 amino acids. Germline V lookup: CDR1 MRHNA, CDR2 SNTAGT.

The chain links TRBV4-1 to TRBJ2-1; 7 bases line up with TRBD2. The CDR3 is made up of 16 amino acids. After removal of 1 base from V and 6 bases from J, the junction contained 9 bases not matched to a gene. The germline V gene encodes CDR1 MGHRA and CDR2 YSYEKL. The CDR3 is CASSQGGLVFGNEQFF. In DNA form, the CDR3 reads TGCGCCAGCAGCCAAGGAGGACTAGTTTTCGGCAATGAGCAGTTCTTC.